The 20 T cell receptor beta chains presented below share a single source sample, sequenced in a study of blood T cell repertoires in COVID-19. Profiling relied on immunoSEQ multiplex PCR, and the TCRdb table lists in-frame clones only, not all of them. The sample carries about 330,000 clones, roughly nine tenths recorded once. Sequenced sample: PBMCs or T cells enriched from blood (not recorded which). The receptor source for this set is a woman in her twenties or thirties who had recovered from COVID-19.

The CDR3 sequence is CASSAVAGDEQFF. CDR3 nucleotides: TGTGCCAGCAGCGCCGTGGCGGGAGATGAGCAGTTCTTC. The chain joins TRBV9 to TRBJ2-1, with 7 bases matching TRBD2. The CDR3 runs 13 residues. Trimming at V came to 3 bases and at J to 8 bases, leaving 5 bases not matched to a gene. Per germline, CDR1 SGDLS and CDR2 YYNGEE.

This clone was picked up one time. At one of its ends the junction is not consistent with the germline gene, which may arise from a read error. The V and J genes are TRBV7-7 and TRBJ2-7; a possible D gene is TRBD1 (6 bases). The CDR3 length is 15 residues. Germline lookup yields CDR1 SSHAT and CDR2 FNYEAQ (reference sequence). The CDR3 nucleotides read TGTGCTAGCAGCGCCGGACAGCCTACCTCCTACGAGCAGTACTTC. It specifies CASSAGQPTSYEQYF.

The chain couples TRBV15 to TRBJ1-3, with a weak D call TRBD1 (6 bases). The V and J ends lost 0 bases and 4 bases respectively, with 10 bases between them. The V gene's germline CDR1 is LNHNV and CDR2 YYDKDF (reference sequence). The CDR3 runs to 15 residues. The CDR3 DNA sequence: TGTGCCACCAGCAGAGAGGGGGCCGGGGGAAACACCATATATTTT. As protein: CATSREGAGGNTIYF.

This chain joins TRBV7-2 and TRBJ1-5; the match to TRBD1 covers 8 bases. This CDR3 has 14 amino acids. J lost 5 bases, V lost 5 bases, and 5 bases had no gene match. Germline CDR1 reads SGHTA; CDR2 reads FQGNSA. The CDR3 sequence: CASSQTGGHQPQHF. DNA of the CDR3: TGTGCCAGCAGCCAAACAGGGGGTCATCAGCCCCAGCATTTT.

The rearrangement uses TRBV9 and TRBJ2-1, with a possible D match to TRBD2 (5 bases). The V gene's germline CDR1 is SGDLS and CDR2 YYNGEE. Deletions cut 4 bases from V and 5 bases from J, with 19 bases between. CDR3 length: 16 amino acids. The CDR3: CASSSRLPGYDNEQFF. The CDR3 DNA reads as TGTGCCAGCAGCTCCCGGTTACCGGGATATGACAATGAGCAGTTCTTC.

This clone was found once. The same CDR3 is also encoded by other DNA sequences in this sample. The chain links TRBV27 to TRBJ1-6; no clear D. From germline, CDR1 is MNHEY and CDR2 SMNVEV (reference sequence). The CDR3 runs 12 residues. Trimming took off 4 bases at V and 7 bases at J, with 5 bases between the two ends. CDR3 in amino acids: CASSSGNSPLHF. The CDR3 region has the DNA TGTGCCAGCAGTTCGGGGAATTCACCCCTCCACTTT.

This chain links TRBV11-3 with TRBJ2-5; D is unresolved. V was cut by 5 bases and J by 11 bases, with 9 bases left in between. Germline CDR1 and CDR2: SGHNT and YENEEA. The length of the CDR3 is 10 residues. This chain's CDR3 is CASSPPGQYF. CDR3 coding DNA: TGTGCCAGCAGCCCCCCCGGGCAGTACTTC. Looking up the rest from reference TRBV11-3 and TRBJ2-5 gives the full variable domain: EAGVVQSPRYKIIEKKQPVAFWCNPISGHNTLYWYLQNLGQGPELLIRYENEEAVDDSQLPKDRFSAERLKGVDSTLKIQPAELGDSAVYLCASSPPGQYFGPGTRLLVL.

The chain has TRBV4-1 and TRBJ2-1; D remains unclear. Trimming removed 4 bases from V and 0 bases from J, with 10 bases in between. The CDR3 contains 15 residues. The V gene's germline CDR1 is MGHRA and CDR2 YSYEKL. The CDR3 spells CASSPLYNSYNEQFF. Written as DNA, the CDR3 is TGCGCCAGCAGCCCCCTCTATAACTCCTACAATGAGCAGTTCTTC.

This clone was detected only once. A read error may produce the germline difference seen at one junction end. The chain has TRBV7-2 and TRBJ1-2, with D tentatively TRBD1 (5 bases). Germline loops: CDR1 SGHTA, CDR2 FQGNSA. The CDR3 has 12 amino acids. The DNA for the CDR3 is TGTGCCAGCAGCTCCGACTTCAGGGCCCCCGCCTTC. It yields the protein CASSSDFRAPAF.

The chain recombines TRBV19 with TRBJ2-7; 7 bases are a match to TRBD1. The CDR3 consists of 17 residues. Trimming at V came to 4 bases and at J to 7 bases, leaving 19 bases not matched to a gene. From germline, CDR1 is LNHDA and CDR2 SQIVND (reference sequence). The CDR3: CASSNLRQGRVRREQYF. CDR3 bases: TGTGCCAGTAGTAACCTCCGACAGGGCCGGGTTAGGCGGGAGCAGTACTTC.

The chain has TRBV24-1 and TRBJ2-3; 7 bases map to TRBD2. The CDR3 is 14 residues long. Unmatched junction bases numbered 4, after V lost 8 bases and J lost 0 bases. CDR1 is KGHDR, CDR2 SFDVKD, per germline. As DNA, the CDR3 is TGTGCCACCACTAGCGGATCTAGCACAGATACGCAGTATTTT. Protein sequence: CATTSGSSTDTQYF.

The rearrangement links TRBV9 to TRBJ2-1, with TRBD2 identical over 8 bases. This CDR3 has 15 amino acids. V lost 2 bases and J lost 7; bases outside the gene matches: 8. The germline V gene encodes CDR1 SGDLS and CDR2 YYNGEE. DNA for the CDR3: TGTGCCAGCAGCGTGGAAGGGACTAGAAGTAATGAGCAGTTCTTC. The encoded protein is CASSVEGTRSNEQFF.

This clone came up once. The V gene is TRBV7-2, the J gene TRBJ1-3; 7 nucleotides line up with TRBD1. V shed 1 base, J shed 4 bases, and the junction held 4 bases outside the gene matches. In germline, CDR1 is SGHTA, CDR2 FQGNSA. CDR3 length: 15 amino acids. The CDR3 DNA reads TGTGCCAGCAGCTTAGGGAGGGGGCTCGGAAACACCATATATTTT. Encoded protein: CASSLGRGLGNTIYF.

This chain links TRBV4-2 with TRBJ2-7; 9 bases map to TRBD1. V gave up 1 base and J gave up 5 bases; unmatched junction bases: 6. In germline, CDR1 is LGHNA, CDR2 YNFKEQ. The CDR3 covers 15 residues. The CDR3 DNA sequence: TGTGCCAGCAGCCAAGGAGCCGGGACAGGGAACGAGCAGTACTTC. It codes for CASSQGAGTGNEQYF.

The CDR3 DNA is TGTGCCAGCAGCTTAGGGCAGGGTATCACAGATACGCAGTATTTT. The encoded protein is CASSLGQGITDTQYF. The rearrangement uses TRBV7-2 and TRBJ2-3; D may be TRBD1 (5 bases). CDR1 and CDR2 (germline): SGHTA, FQGNSA. V was trimmed by 1 base and J by 2 bases, leaving 10 bases between them. This CDR3 spans 15 amino acids.

The V and J genes are TRBV20-1 and TRBJ1-1, with D perhaps TRBD1 (6 bases). The V end lost 2 bases, the J end lost 6 bases, and 7 bases lay between the germline ends. The CDR3 is made up of 11 amino acids. The germline V gene has CDR1 DFQATT and CDR2 SNEGSKA (reference sequence). The CDR3 region has the DNA TGCAGTGCTAGATGGACAGCTGAAGCTTTCTTT. Translated, it gives CSARWTAEAFF.

V is TRBV6-2 or TRBV6-3 and J is TRBJ1-1; D remains ambiguous. CDR1 and CDR2 from the germline V gene are MNHEY and SVGEGT. The germline V and J ends were trimmed by 3 bases and 2 bases, with 13 bases remaining between them. This CDR3 spans 15 amino acids. CDR3 sequence reads: CASSYRGSGNTEAFF. DNA for the CDR3: TGTGCCAGCAGTTATCGAGGCTCGGGAAACACTGAAGCTTTCTTT.

The chain employs TRBV27 and TRBJ2-2; 9 positions agree with TRBD1. The germline V gene encodes CDR1 MNHEY and CDR2 SMNVEV (reference sequence). V lost 6 bases, J lost 5 bases, and 4 bases stayed unmatched. The CDR3 has 14 residues. CDR3 in amino acids: CASSRGQGTGELFF. As DNA, the CDR3 is TGTGCCAGCAGCCGGGGACAGGGAACCGGGGAGCTGTTTTTT.

The chain joins TRBV6-5 to TRBJ1-2; 8 bases are shared with TRBD1. Looked up from germline, CDR1 is MNHEY and CDR2 is SVGAGI. CDR3 length: 14 residues. The V and J ends lost 6 bases and 6 bases, in that order; junction bases with no gene match: 9. For the CDR3, the DNA is TGTGCCAGCAGATCAACAAGGACAGGGCATGGCTACACCTTC. Amino acid sequence: CASRSTRTGHGYTF.

This rearrangement joins TRBV6-6 to TRBJ2-7; 10 bases fit TRBD2. CDR3 length equals 18 residues. Germline V gene sequence: CDR1 MNHNY, CDR2 SVGAGI (reference sequence). V shed 5 bases and J 6 bases; nucleotides not matched to a gene: 19. CDR3 in amino acids: CASSPRRLMSGRAPEQYF. CDR3 DNA: TGTGCCAGCAGTCCACGCCGCCTAATGAGCGGGAGGGCCCCCGAGCAGTACTTC.